Listed here are 19 T cell receptor beta chains from one sample, sequenced in a study of T cell responses to AZD1222 COVID-19 vaccine. Only in-frame clones appear in the TCRdb table, and some are missing; sequencing was by immunoSEQ multiplex PCR. The table lists around 76,000 clones, 80% to 85% of them singletons. The sample was peripheral blood, taken on day 0 of AZD1222 vaccination. These receptors were collected from an adult in good health.

This clone was picked up one time. V gene TRBV7-2 combines with J gene TRBJ2-7, with 8 bases lining up with TRBD1. Germline CDR1 and CDR2: SGHTA and FQGNSA. This CDR3 region has 13 residues. Trimming at V came to 3 bases and at J to 5 bases, leaving 3 bases not matched to a gene. CDR3 amino acids: CASSFRGLDEQYF. CDR3 bases: TGTGCCAGCAGCTTCAGGGGGCTCGACGAGCAGTACTTC.

The count of this clone is one. The chain recombines TRBV5-1 with TRBJ1-4, with D possibly TRBD1 on 6 matching bases. V shed 0 bases and J shed 12 bases, with 18 bases lying between them. The germline V gene has CDR1 SGHRS and CDR2 YFSETQ. The CDR3 length is 15 residues. The CDR3 reads CASSLEQGSRRELFF. The CDR3 bases are TGCGCCAGCAGCTTGGAACAGGGTAGTAGGAGGGAACTGTTTTTT.

As to this clone: Other DNA sequences within the sample encode an identical CDR3. The chain recombines TRBV3-1 (or the pseudogene TRBV3-2) with TRBJ2-7; maybe TRBD2 (6 bases). V lost 3 bases and J 6 bases, leaving 6 bases between the germline ends. The germline gives CDR1 LGHDT, CDR2 YNNKEL (reference sequence). This CDR3 comprises 11 residues. DNA for the CDR3: TGTGCCAGCAGCCAGGGAGGCGAGCAGTACTTC. Its protein product is CASSQGGEQYF.

V and J are TRBV18 and TRBJ1-2, with D perhaps TRBD1 (5 bases). V lost 4 bases and J lost 0, with 12 bases in between. This CDR3 has 15 amino acids. CDR1 is KGHSH, CDR2 LQKENI, per germline. The CDR3 sequence is CASSQPGSSNYGYTF. The CDR3 DNA reads as TGTGCCAGCTCACAGCCAGGGTCGTCTAACTATGGCTACACCTTC.

The rearrangement uses TRBV6-1 and TRBJ2-6; no definite D call. The V gene lost 1 base and the J gene lost 0 bases, with 4 bases spanning the gap. CDR1 MNHNS and CDR2 SASEGT come from the germline V gene. The CDR3 sequence is 15 residues long. The CDR3 spells CASSEGYSGANVLTF. The CDR3, as DNA: TGTGCCAGCAGTGAAGGGTACTCTGGGGCCAACGTCCTGACTTTC.

This clone was detected only once. The chain has TRBV12-3 or TRBV12-4 and TRBJ2-5; D is possibly TRBD1 or TRBD2 (5 bases each). Trimming left V 5 bases short and J 5 bases short, with 12 bases between. The CDR3 sequence is 13 residues long. In DNA form, the CDR3 reads TGTGCCAGCAGTACGGGACGGTGGGAGACCCAGTACTTC. Its protein is CASSTGRWETQYF.

This chain uses TRBV6-5 with TRBJ1-3; D not certain. With 2 bases removed from V and 4 bases from J, the gap between germline ends came to 9 bases. Germline lookup yields CDR1 MNHEY and CDR2 SVGAGI. The CDR3 contains 14 residues. The CDR3 region is CASSYLSSGNTIYF. The CDR3 coding sequence is TGTGCCAGCAGTTACCTCTCTTCGGGAAACACCATATATTTT.

This clone was recorded once. V usage is TRBV29-1 and J usage is TRBJ1-1; no firm D call. The CDR3 runs 13 residues. The V end was cut by 4 bases, the J end by 1 base, with 10 bases between. The germline gives CDR1 SQVTM, CDR2 ANQGSEA. The CDR3 nucleotides are TGCAGCGTTGGCATGAGTGGGAACACTGAAGCTTTCTTT. Translation gives CSVGMSGNTEAFF.

J is TRBJ2-7 and V is TRBV19; D assignment may be TRBD1 or TRBD2 (5 bases each). V gave up 3 bases and J gave up 5 bases, with 11 bases separating them. The CDR3 totals 13 residues. CDR1 is LNHDA and CDR2 is SQIVND in the germline V gene (reference sequence). The CDR3 nucleotides are TGTGCCAGTAGTATGAGGGGAACGGACGAGCAGTACTTC. This encodes CASSMRGTDEQYF.

The chain uses TRBV28 and TRBJ2-1, with 7 bases lining up with TRBD2. The germline V gene encodes CDR1 MDHEN and CDR2 SYDVKM. There are 15 residues in the CDR3. J lost 0 bases, V lost 4 bases, and 3 bases had no gene match. The DNA for the CDR3 is TGTGCCAGCAGTTCCGGACTAGTCTCCTACAATGAGCAGTTCTTC. It specifies CASSSGLVSYNEQFF.

As for this clone: This same CDR3 is encoded by further DNA sequences in the sample. The chain has TRBV29-1 and TRBJ1-5; maybe TRBD1 (5 bases). V lost 4 bases and J 7 bases, leaving 11 bases between the germline ends. This CDR3 has 12 residues. The germline gives CDR1 SQVTM, CDR2 ANQGSEA. In nucleotides, the CDR3 is TGCAGCGTTGGTGCCAGGGACCAGCCCCAGCATTTT. Protein product: CSVGARDQPQHF.

The chain has TRBV2 and TRBJ2-1; the match to TRBD2 covers 8 bases. Trimming took 7 bases from V and 10 from J; bases not matched to a gene: 15. This CDR3 region has 15 residues. Germline V lookup: CDR1 SNHLY, CDR2 FYNNEI. The CDR3 reads CASNSPSGGSTEQFF. Here the CDR3 DNA reads TGTGCCAGCAACAGCCCCAGCGGGGGCTCCACCGAGCAGTTCTTC.

This CDR3 reads CASSPKVSPGLAGGLGSTDTQYF. DNA of the CDR3: TGTGCCAGCAGTCCAAAGGTCTCACCGGGACTAGCGGGGGGGTTAGGCTCCACAGATACGCAGTATTTT. The V gene is TRBV11-2, the J gene TRBJ2-3; 16 nucleotides line up with TRBD2. This CDR3 is built from 23 residues. V dropped 6 bases and J dropped 2; count of bases not matched to a gene: 23. Germline CDR1 SGHAT, CDR2 FQNNGV.

This clone was seen a few times. The chain combines TRBV7-2 with TRBJ1-5, with D uncertain. With 5 bases removed from V and 4 bases from J, the gap between germline ends came to 12 bases. There are 14 residues in the CDR3. The germline V gene encodes CDR1 SGHTA and CDR2 FQGNSA. The DNA for the CDR3 is TGTGCCAGCAGCCCGTTGGCGGGTAATCAGCCCCAGCATTTT. It translates to CASSPLAGNQPQHF.

This clone was counted a single time. Other nucleotide sequences from this sample produce the same CDR3. The chain joins TRBV3-1 (or the pseudogene TRBV3-2) to TRBJ2-7; D remains unclear. Germline CDR1 and CDR2: LGHDT and YNNKEL (reference sequence). V dropped 1 base and J dropped 6 bases, with 4 bases sitting between them. The CDR3 is made up of 11 amino acids. In DNA, the CDR3 is TGTGCCAGCAGCCAAGGAGGCGAGCAGTACTTC. Translated: CASSQGGEQYF.

This chain links TRBV7-9 with TRBJ1-5; 8 positions agree with TRBD1. CDR3 length: 15 residues. The V and J ends lost 5 bases and 3 bases, in that order; junction bases with no gene match: 6. CDR1 SEHNR and CDR2 FQNEAQ come from the germline V gene (reference sequence). The CDR3 sequence: CASSPQGGHNQPQHF. In nucleotides, the CDR3 is TGTGCCAGCAGCCCACAGGGGGGCCACAATCAGCCCCAGCATTTT.

The chain recombines TRBV5-1 with TRBJ1-4; D uncertain. The CDR3 is 14 residues long. CDR1 and CDR2 from the germline V gene are SGHRS and YFSETQ. The V end was cut by 1 base, the J end by 4 bases, with 8 bases between. The CDR3 nucleotides are TGCGCCAGCAGCTTGTGGACGGTTAATGAAAAACTGTTTTTT. It specifies CASSLWTVNEKLFF. The entire variable domain, with the rest obtained from reference TRBV5-1 and TRBJ1-4, is as follows: KAGVTQTPRYLIKTRGQQVTLSCSPISGHRSVSWYQQTPGQGLQFLFEYFSETQRNKGNFPGRFSGRQFSNSRSEMNVSTLELGDSALYLCASSLWTVNEKLFFGSGTQLSVL.

CDR3 sequence: CASSAIGLAHEQFF. The CDR3 bases are TGTGCCAGCAGCGCCATCGGACTAGCCCATGAGCAGTTCTTC. This rearrangement joins TRBV5-4 to TRBJ2-1; TRBD2 matches 8 bases. Germline assignment: CDR1 SGHNT and CDR2 YYREEE (reference sequence). The CDR3 contains 14 residues. Trimming took 4 bases from V and 8 from J; bases not matched to a gene: 8.

The chain has TRBV24-1 and TRBJ1-5, with D possibly being TRBD1 (5 bases). CDR1 is KGHDR and CDR2 is SFDVKD in the germline V gene. This CDR3 contains 16 residues. The germline V and J ends were trimmed by 2 bases and 2 bases, with 12 bases remaining between them. CDR3 in DNA: TGTGCCACCAGTGATTCCACACGGGGCGGCAATCAGCCCCAGCATTTT. Residues: CATSDSTRGGNQPQHF.